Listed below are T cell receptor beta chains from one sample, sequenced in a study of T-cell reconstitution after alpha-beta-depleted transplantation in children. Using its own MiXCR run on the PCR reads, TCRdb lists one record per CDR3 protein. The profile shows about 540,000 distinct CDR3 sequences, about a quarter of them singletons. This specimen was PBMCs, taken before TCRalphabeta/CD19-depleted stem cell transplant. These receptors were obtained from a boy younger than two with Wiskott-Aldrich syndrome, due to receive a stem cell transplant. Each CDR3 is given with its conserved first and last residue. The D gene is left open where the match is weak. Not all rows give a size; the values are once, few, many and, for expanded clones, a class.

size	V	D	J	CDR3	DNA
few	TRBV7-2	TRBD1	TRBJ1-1	CASSPQGARATEAFF	TGTGCCAGCAGCCCCCAGGGGGCGCGTGCCACTGAAGCTTTCTTT
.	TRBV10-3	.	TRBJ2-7	CAISEFGTGTYEQYF	TGTGCCATCAGCGAATTTGGGACCGGGACCTACGAGCAGTACTTC
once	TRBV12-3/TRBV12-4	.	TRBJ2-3	CASSLGFGTDTQYF	TGTGCCAGCAGTTTGGGCTTTGGCACAGATACGCAGTATTTT
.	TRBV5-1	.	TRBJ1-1	CASSFPGGEAFF	TGCGCCAGCAGCTTCCCTGGGGGTGAAGCTTTCTTT
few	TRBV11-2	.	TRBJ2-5	CASSLGYGPHQETQYF	TGTGCCAGCAGCTTAGGCTACGGGCCTCATCAAGAGACCCAGTACTTC
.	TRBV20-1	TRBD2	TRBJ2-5	CSARDLRGGLQETQYF	TGCAGTGCTAGAGATCTCCGGGGGGGCCTTCAAGAGACCCAGTACTTC
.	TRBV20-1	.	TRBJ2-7	CSASSRGGAYEQYF	TGCAGTGCTAGTTCCCGAGGGGGAGCCTACGAGCAGTACTTC
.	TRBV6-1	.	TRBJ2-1	CASSGARLTYNEQFF	TGTGCCAGCAGTGGGGCTCGGCTCACCTACAATGAGCAGTTCTTC
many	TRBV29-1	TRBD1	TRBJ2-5	CSVGQQGTPQETQYF	TGCAGCGTGGGACAACAGGGGACACCACAAGAGACCCAGTACTTC
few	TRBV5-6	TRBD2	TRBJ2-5	CASSLFSSGRIETQYF	TGTGCCAGCAGCTTGTTTTCTAGCGGGAGAATCGAGACCCAGTACTTC
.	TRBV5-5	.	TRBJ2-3	CASSWSVEYDTQYF	TGTGCCAGCAGCTGGAGCGTAGAGTACGATACGCAGTATTTT
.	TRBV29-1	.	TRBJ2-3	CSVESTPPDTQYF	TGCAGCGTTGAATCAACCCCGCCAGATACGCAGTATTTT
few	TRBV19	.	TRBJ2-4	CASSTPKGVKNIQYF	TGTGCCAGTAGTACCCCAAAGGGGGTCAAAAACATTCAGTACTTC
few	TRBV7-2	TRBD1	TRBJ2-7	CASSFSRDRRVHEQYF	TGTGCCAGCAGCTTTTCCCGGGACAGGAGGGTCCACGAGCAGTACTTC
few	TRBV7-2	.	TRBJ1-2	CASSASPVNYGYTF	TGTGCCAGCAGCGCCTCGCCGGTCAACTATGGCTACACCTTC
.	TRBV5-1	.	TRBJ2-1	CASSLIGRSYNEQFF	TGCGCCAGCAGCCTGATAGGCCGGTCCTACAATGAGCAGTTCTTC
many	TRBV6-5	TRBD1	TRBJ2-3	CATGQGTDTQYF	TGTGCCACCGGACAGGGCACAGATACGCAGTATTTT
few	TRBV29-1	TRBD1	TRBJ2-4	CSALTGGAKNIQYF	TGCAGCGCTTTGACAGGGGGAGCCAAAAACATTCAGTACTTC
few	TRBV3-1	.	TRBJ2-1	CASSQAGERPFQFF	TGTGCCAGCAGCCAAGCTGGGGAAAGGCCATTTCAGTTCTTC
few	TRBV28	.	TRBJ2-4	CASSLSQLGSKNIQYF	TGTGCCAGCAGTTTATCACAGCTGGGGTCCAAAAACATTCAGTACTTC
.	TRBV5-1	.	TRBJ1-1	CASSLGAARNTEAFF	TGCGCCAGCAGCTTAGGGGCGGCGAGGAACACTGAAGCTTTCTTT
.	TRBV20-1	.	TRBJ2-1	CSARVPAIGDEQFF	TGCAGTGCTAGAGTTCCTGCAATCGGGGATGAGCAGTTCTTC
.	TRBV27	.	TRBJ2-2	CASSLLWSTGELFF	TGTGCCAGCAGTTTACTCTGGTCCACCGGGGAGCTGTTTTTT
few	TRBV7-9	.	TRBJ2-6	CASDTGGLSSGANVLTF	TGTGCCAGCGATACTGGGGGGCTTAGCTCTGGGGCCAACGTCCTGACTTTC
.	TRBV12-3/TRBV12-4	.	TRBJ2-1	CASRRRGTQLNNEQFF	TGTGCCAGCAGGCGGAGGGGGACACAACTAAACAATGAGCAGTTCTTC
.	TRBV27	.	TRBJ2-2	CATPPFRRELFF	TGTGCCACTCCCCCTTTTAGGCGGGAGCTGTTTTTT
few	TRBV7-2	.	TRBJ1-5	CASSLVLLGQPQHF	TGTGCCAGCAGCTTAGTTCTGTTGGGTCAGCCCCAGCATTTT
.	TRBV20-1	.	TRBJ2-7	CSARDFWDEQYF	TGCAGTGCTAGAGATTTCTGGGACGAGCAGTACTTC